This entry is about one T cell receptor beta chain. Its antigen is unidentified. The entry originates in a study of T cell responses to AZD1222 COVID-19 vaccine. Produced via immunoSEQ multiplex PCR; TCRdb's table is partial and in-frame only. The sample holds around 100,000 clones, 80% to 90% seen once. The study, taken as a whole, reports: Scientists sampled the repertoires only once the peak T cell response had passed. Donors were chiefly white British, with a greater number of females, and clonal diversity was perhaps underestimated. Two doses of AZD1222 preceded a rise in Spike-specific TCR breadth and depth.

The germline V and J ends were trimmed by 8 bases and 15 bases, with 8 bases remaining between them. The CDR3 sequence is 9 residues long. Per germline, CDR1 SNHLY and CDR2 FYNNEI. The rearrangement joins TRBV2 to TRBJ1-6; no firm D call. The sample here was peripheral blood, taken 28 days after the second AZD1222 dose. This receptor was obtained from an adult who received the AZD1222 COVID-19 vaccine. In DNA form, the CDR3 reads TGTGCCAGCCACCCGGGCCTCCACTTT. Amino acid sequence: CASHPGLHF.